This T cell receptor (beta chain) was sequenced during a study of low-dose radiotherapy and immunotherapy resistance in tumors (dated by TCRdb to between 2022 and 2023). With regard to the full study: Cohort 1 received 0.5 Gy per fraction every 2 weeks, with a prescribed total PTV dose of 6.5 Gy. For Cohort 2, the dose was 1 Gy per fraction given every two weeks, adding up to 13 Gy in total across 26 weeks. Patients were given nivolumab as a 240 mg flat dose every two weeks and ipilimumab at 1 mg/kg every six weeks, with both drugs delivered intravenously. Every two weeks, patients got intravenous cyclophosphamide at 200 mg/m2, given one day ahead of each radiation and immunotherapy administration. Patients took aspirin 300 mg orally once daily for four cycles, starting on cycle 1 day 1. Trial participants were not randomized into treatment groups. Eight patients were included in the translational analysis: three from the first dose cohort and the first five from the second dose cohort.

Superscript III and a set of TRAV- and TRBV-specific primers were used to synthesize first-strand cDNA, so that both TCRalpha and TCRbeta chains were covered. TCRs were amplified for 20 PCR cycles with Phusion, using a constant-region primer paired with the adapter attached to the V primers. Isolated mRNA was amplified with the MessageAmp II aRNA Amplification Kit, using a roughly 15-hour in vitro transcription at 37°C. The Dynabeads mRNA DIRECT Purification Kit was used to isolate the mRNA for TCR sequencing. A second roughly 23-cycle Phusion PCR added indexed Illumina adapters, and products were purified with AMPure XP beads. Deep sequencing of the TCRalpha and TCRbeta libraries was carried out on an Illumina MiniSeq instrument. From the authors' description of their analysis: Using custom Perl scripts, TCR sequences encoding the same protein were pooled, out-of-frame sequences were removed, and the abundance of each clonotype was computed. Any TCR sequence supported by only a single read was excluded from analysis. Shannon entropy, Gini index, clonality, richness, and the frequency of TCRs shared between repertoires were included as repertoire metrics. TCRdb's own reprocessing of the public reads used fastp at Q25 and MiXCR and kept productive beta chains. CDR3 protein duplicates are merged, each entry listing the most common genes and DNA. The V and J calls were not made by the authors but by TCRdb's processing. This sample gives approximately 90,000 distinct CDR3 sequences in total; more than 8.5% of them show up just once. Of the sample, more than 0.85% falls within the top ten clones.

The time point label on this specimen signifies: before trial treatment. The donors came from RACIN, which was a single-arm phase I dose-escalation trial that paired nivolumab and ipilimumab with aspirin, low-dose cyclophosphamide and low-dose radiotherapy. To be eligible, a patient needed to have an advanced solid tumor that was TIL-negative. The germline V gene supplies CDR1 SGHTA and CDR2 FQGNSA. The germline V and J ends show losses of 1 base and 7 bases respectively, and no gene match explains 10 bases of the junction. The cysteine opens and the phenylalanine closes a CDR3 of 18 amino acids. Only the CDR3 DNA is retained, 54 bases long and in frame from the first base. This clonotype showed up many times. Its antigen remains undetermined. No base qualities exist here, and no much larger clone lies one base off it.

Sequencing was performed on PBMCs, taken before treatment. The chain is made from TRBV7-2 and TRBJ2-5; 15 nucleotides in the junction match TRBD2. This TCR was sampled from a male donor with prostate cancer. The CDR3 in this case is CASSLEFWRTSGGGTQYF. The DNA sequence is as follows: TGTGCCAGCAGCTTAGAATTCTGGAGGACTAGCGGGGGGGGGACCCAGTACTTC.